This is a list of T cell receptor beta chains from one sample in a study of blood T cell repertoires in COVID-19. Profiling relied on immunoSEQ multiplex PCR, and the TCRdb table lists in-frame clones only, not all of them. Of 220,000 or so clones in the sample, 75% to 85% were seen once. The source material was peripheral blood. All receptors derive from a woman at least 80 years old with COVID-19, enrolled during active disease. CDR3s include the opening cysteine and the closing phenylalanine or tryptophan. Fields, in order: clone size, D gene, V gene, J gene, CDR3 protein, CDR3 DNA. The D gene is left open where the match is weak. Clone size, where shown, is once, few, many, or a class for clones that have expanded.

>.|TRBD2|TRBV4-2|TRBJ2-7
CASSQDRSGSEQYF
TGTGCCAGCAGCCAAGATCGAAGCGGGAGCGAGCAGTACTTC
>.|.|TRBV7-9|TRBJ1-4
CASSFPGSNEKLFF
TGTGCCAGCAGCTTCCCGGGAAGTAATGAAAAACTGTTTTTT
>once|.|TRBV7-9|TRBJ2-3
CASSLKLPGRAPDTQYF
TGTGCCAGCAGCTTAAAACTCCCTGGCAGGGCACCGGATACGCAGTATTTT
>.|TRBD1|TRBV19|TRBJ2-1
CASSRKQGNEQFF
TGTGCCAGTAGTCGCAAACAGGGGAATGAGCAGTTCTTC
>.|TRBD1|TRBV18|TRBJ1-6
CASSPGQVFNSPLHF
TGTGCCAGCTCACCCGGACAGGTTTTTAATTCACCCCTCCACTTT
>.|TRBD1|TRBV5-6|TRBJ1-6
CASSWGDRVSPLHF
TGTGCCAGCAGCTGGGGGGACAGGGTATCACCCCTCCACTTT
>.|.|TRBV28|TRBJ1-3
CASSFYRASGNTIYF
TGTGCCAGCAGTTTCTACAGGGCCTCTGGAAACACCATATATTTT
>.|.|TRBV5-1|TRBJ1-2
CASRQANYGYTF
TGCGCCAGCAGACAGGCTAACTATGGCTACACCTTC
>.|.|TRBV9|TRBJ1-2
CASSRTSDYGYTF
TGTGCCAGCAGCAGGACATCAGACTATGGCTACACCTTC
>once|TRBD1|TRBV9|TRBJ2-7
CASSPGLTGVGEQYF
TGTGCCAGCAGCCCTGGCTTGACAGGGGTGGGGGAGCAGTACTTC
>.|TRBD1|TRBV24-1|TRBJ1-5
CATSDSGTGVKPQHF
TGTGCCACCAGTGATTCCGGGACAGGGGTAAAGCCCCAGCATTTT
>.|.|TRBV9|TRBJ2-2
CASSVEERRNTGELFF
TGTGCCAGCAGCGTAGAAGAGCGCCGAAACACCGGGGAGCTGTTTTTT
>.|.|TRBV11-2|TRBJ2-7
CASSLDLGAAGEQYF
TGTGCCAGCAGCTTAGATTTAGGGGCTGCCGGCGAGCAGTACTTC
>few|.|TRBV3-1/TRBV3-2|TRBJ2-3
CASSQEMTGGRSAQYF
TGTGCCAGCAGCCAAGAGATGACGGGGGGCCGGTCCGCGCAGTATTTT
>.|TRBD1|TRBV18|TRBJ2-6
CASSQTTGGLIRSGANVLTF
TGTGCCAGCTCCCAGACGACAGGGGGCCTTATTCGCTCTGGGGCCAACGTCCTGACTTTC
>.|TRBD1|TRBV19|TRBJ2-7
CASSPGQGIHEQYF
TGTGCCAGTAGTCCGGGACAGGGGATCCACGAGCAGTACTTC